This paragraph covers one TCR beta chain sequence. What it binds is not known. This table comes from immunoSEQ multiplex PCR, and its TCRdb copy is limited to in-frame clones, with some not included. The sample gives some 10,000 clones, about 90% of which show up once; around an eighth is in the top ten. The germline V gene has CDR1 SGHDN and CDR2 FVKESK. V shed 1 base and J shed 4 bases, with 10 bases lying between them. The CDR3 runs 14 residues. These data originate in a study of chemoradiotherapy in HPV16-positive cancers. About the study: Candidate HPV-specific clones and shared TCR motifs came from two HPV16-positive patients.

Study-level points and caveats: Better recurrence-free survival went with HPV-responsive T-cell expansion in HPV16-positive patients. Candidate HPV-specific clones and E7-related TCR motifs grew in tumor during treatment.

Samples were taken several times over chemoradiotherapy. V usage is TRBV14 and J usage is TRBJ1-1, with D tentatively TRBD1 (5 bases). The sequencing used blood, collected from a patient who underwent chemoradiotherapy. The source of this sequence is a human donor with HPV-associated anogenital cancer. In DNA form, the CDR3 reads TGTGCCAGCAGCCAAGTGGGGGGGAGCACTGAAGCTTTCTTT. This encodes CASSQVGGSTEAFF.